Shown below are 6 T cell receptor beta chains from a single sample sequenced in a study of shared clonotypes between healthy human individuals. Repertoires were generated with immunoSEQ multiplex PCR, while TCRdb's copy carries only in-frame clones and drops some. The repertoire holds about 1.5 million clones, with approximately 98% as singletons. The sample taken for sequencing was naive CD4+ T cells sorted from blood. The subset: CD45RA+ positively selected. These receptors came from a man in his thirties or forties in good health.

J is TRBJ2-7 and V is TRBV19, with unresolved D. This CDR3 has 14 residues. V was cut by 3 bases and J by 0 bases, with 9 bases left in between. Germline V gene data show CDR1 as LNHDA and CDR2 as SQIVND (reference sequence). The CDR3 DNA is TGTGCCAGTAGTATTGAAGACAACTCCTACGAGCAGTACTTC. Encoded protein: CASSIEDNSYEQYF.

This chain connects TRBV2 to TRBJ2-1, with no clear D. CDR3 length: 15 amino acids. V was clipped by 2 bases and J by 0 bases, with 8 bases between them. Germline CDR1 reads SNHLY; CDR2 reads FYNNEI. CDR3 sequence (DNA): TGTGCCAGCAGTGAATTAGCCACCTCCTACAATGAGCAGTTCTTC. Translated: CASSELATSYNEQFF.

The V call is TRBV30, the J call TRBJ1-2; weak D call: TRBD1 (5 bases). CDR1 is GTSNPN, CDR2 SVGIG, per germline (reference sequence). The CDR3 totals 15 residues. V gave up 5 bases and J gave up 0 bases, with 16 bases separating them. The CDR3, as DNA: TGTGCCTGGGTACAAACGGGACTTTCTAACTATGGCTACACCTTC. The encoded protein is CAWVQTGLSNYGYTF.

The V and J genes are TRBV10-2 and TRBJ1-1, with unresolved D. This CDR3 spans 14 amino acids. Germline V gene data show CDR1 as WSHSY and CDR2 as SAAADI. The V end was cut by 0 bases, the J end by 5 bases, with 10 bases between. The CDR3 is CASSESRAWTEAFF. The CDR3 coding sequence is TGCGCCAGCAGTGAGTCGCGGGCTTGGACTGAAGCTTTCTTT.

This clone appeared a single time. The rearrangement links TRBV18 to TRBJ1-1, with D unclear. V was cut by 1 base and J by 6 bases, with 9 bases left in between. Germline V CDR1 and CDR2: KGHSH, LQKENI. The CDR3 sequence is 13 residues long. The CDR3 loop reads CASSPLEGPEAFF. The CDR3 region has the DNA TGTGCCAGCTCACCACTTGAAGGGCCTGAAGCTTTCTTT.

The chain combines TRBV29-1 with TRBJ2-1; 7 nucleotides match TRBD2. The CDR3 extends over 13 amino acids. Germline V CDR1 and CDR2: SQVTM, ANQGSEA. Trimming took 7 bases from V and 8 from J; bases not matched to a gene: 11. The CDR3 spells CSARREGDYEQFF. CDR3 bases: TGCAGCGCGAGGAGGGAGGGCGATTATGAGCAGTTCTTC.